Here is one T cell receptor (beta chain) with its context. This entry comes from a study of blood T cells in healthy people across ages. For the second PCR, which ran for about 7 to 11 cycles, a sample-barcoded 5' primer and a J-beta primer mix were used. MiXCR was run by TCRdb on the 5' RACE reads, yielding one entry per CDR3 protein. The sample yields 750,000 to 950,000 distinct CDR3 sequences, approximately 24% seen once. Between the trimmed V and J ends, which lost 5 bases and 0 bases, there was a span of 13 bases. Germline V gene lookup returns CDR1 SGHVS and CDR2 FNYEAQ. The CDR3 is made up of 15 amino acids. The sample was also reused in another study, on T cells of mothers and their children.

The chain employs TRBV7-6 and TRBJ1-2; D is uncertain. The sequence was collected from a boy aged 10-17 years in good health. Sequences were obtained from blood. The DNA of the CDR3 is TGTGCCAGCAGCCCCGACAAAAATACTAACTATGGCTACACCTTC. Translation gives CASSPDKNTNYGYTF. Together with reference TRBV7-6 and TRBJ1-2, the CDR3 gives the full variable domain: GAGVSQSPRYKVTKRGQDVALRCDPISGHVSLYWYRQALGQGPEFLTYFNYEAQQDKSGLPNDRFSAERPEGSISTLTIQRTEQRDSAMYRCASSPDKNTNYGYTFGSGTRLTVV.